This passage covers 22 T cell receptor beta chains from one sample sequenced in a study of monozygotic twins with inflammatory bowel disease. After re-calling the 5' RACE reads, TCRdb lists one entry per CDR3 protein, DNA absent. This table lists fewer than 450,000 distinct CDR3 sequences. Sequencing was performed on blood. The receptors shown here come from a human donor with ulcerative colitis or Crohn's disease, or a healthy co-twin of an affected twin (not recorded which).

The chain couples TRBV19 to TRBJ2-1; no DNA is available, so the TRBD1 call from TCRdb remains unchecked. Germline CDR1 reads LNHDA; CDR2 reads SQIVND (reference sequence). This CDR3 has 16 residues. The CDR3 protein is CASSNPGALPRGEQFF.

V is TRBV5-1 and J is TRBJ1-1. The CDR3 has 17 residues. Germline CDR1 and CDR2: SGHRS and YFSETQ. The CDR3 here is CASSLGPAGGVNTEAFF.

The CDR3 loop reads CASSFLGLNEQFF. The rearrangement links TRBV12-3 or TRBV12-4 to TRBJ2-1. The CDR3 totals 13 residues.

The chain recombines TRBV24-1 with TRBJ2-7; TCRdb's D call of TRBD1 is untestable without DNA. This CDR3 region has 14 residues. The germline V gene encodes CDR1 KGHDR and CDR2 SFDVKD. The CDR3 loop is CATSDPDGSYEQYF.

The rearrangement uses TRBV19 and TRBJ1-5. This CDR3 has 15 amino acids. Germline assignment: CDR1 LNHDA and CDR2 SQIVND (reference sequence). CDR3 region: CASSPQSQSNQPQHF. Complete variable domain (other parts from reference TRBV19 and TRBJ1-5): DGGITQSPKYLFRKEGQNVTLSCEQNLNHDAMYWYRQDPGQGLRLIYYSQIVNDFQKGDIAEGYSVSREKKESFPLTVTSAQKNPTAFYLCASSPQSQSNQPQHFGDGTRLSIL.

V and J are TRBV4-1 and TRBJ2-7. This CDR3 is built from 14 residues. Germline V lookup: CDR1 MGHRA, CDR2 YSYEKL. The CDR3 here is CASSPGKGPYEQYF.

The chain joins TRBV6-4 to TRBJ1-1; absent DNA, TCRdb's TRBD1 call cannot be checked. The CDR3 spans 15 residues. Per germline, CDR1 MRHNA and CDR2 SNTAGT. The CDR3 sequence is CASSPGTARNTEAFF.

This rearrangement joins TRBV18 to TRBJ1-4; the D call from TCRdb, TRBD1, cannot be confirmed without DNA. The CDR3 has 14 residues. CDR1 is KGHSH and CDR2 is LQKENI in the germline V gene. The CDR3 spells CASSPDRTNEKLFF.

V is TRBV4-3 and J is TRBJ1-2; there is no DNA to check the TCRdb D call of TRBD1. The CDR3 has 15 residues. The germline V gene encodes CDR1 LGHNA and CDR2 YSLEER. This chain's CDR3 is CASSQGGPGRYGYTF.

The chain links TRBV5-1 to TRBJ2-1; TCRdb proposes TRBD1, but this gene call is untestable without DNA. Germline assignment: CDR1 SGHRS and CDR2 YFSETQ. The CDR3 covers 14 residues. CDR3 sequence: CASSLQGVGNEQFF. Full variable domain (missing parts from reference TRBV5-1 and TRBJ2-1): KAGVTQTPRYLIKTRGQQVTLSCSPISGHRSVSWYQQTPGQGLQFLFEYFSETQRNKGNFPGRFSGRQFSNSRSEMNVSTLELGDSALYLCASSLQGVGNEQFFGPGTRLTVL.

The chain combines TRBV4-1 with TRBJ2-2; TCRdb reports TRBD1, a call that lacks DNA to check it against. Per the germline V gene, CDR1 is MGHRA and CDR2 is YSYEKL. CDR3 length: 15 amino acids. CDR3 sequence reads: CASSQDRREAGELFF.

This rearrangement joins TRBV6-2 or TRBV6-3 to TRBJ2-1. The CDR3 is 13 amino acids. Germline V gene data show CDR1 as MNHEY and CDR2 as SVGEGT. The CDR3 reads CASSYQTYNEQFF.

The V call is TRBV2, the J call TRBJ2-5. Germline V gene lookup returns CDR1 SNHLY and CDR2 FYNNEI. CDR3 length: 12 residues. The CDR3 reads CASSEEWETQYF.

The gene calls are TRBV11-2 and TRBJ2-1. CDR1 is SGHAT and CDR2 is FQNNGV in the germline V gene. The CDR3 is made up of 15 amino acids. The chain's CDR3 is CASSLRSGPYNEQFF.

The chain recombines TRBV27 with TRBJ1-3; as DNA is missing, the TRBD1 call by TCRdb cannot be tested. The CDR3 covers 13 residues. CDR1 is MNHEY, CDR2 SMNVEV, per germline (reference sequence). CDR3 loop: CASSFQGANTIYF.

The chain employs TRBV4-2 and TRBJ1-5; TCRdb's D gene call, TRBD1, goes unchecked for lack of DNA. The CDR3 consists of 16 residues. Germline V lookup: CDR1 LGHNA, CDR2 YNFKEQ. The CDR3 is CASSQSGQNSNQPQHF.

V is TRBV7-2 and J is TRBJ1-3; absent DNA, TCRdb's TRBD1 call cannot be checked. CDR1 and CDR2 from the germline V gene are SGHTA and FQGNSA. The CDR3 has 14 amino acids. The CDR3 reads CASSLIQGGNTIYF. Full variable domain (missing parts from reference TRBV7-2 and TRBJ1-3): GAGVSQSPSNKVTEKGKDVELRCDPISGHTALYWYRQSLGQGLEFLIYFQGNSAPDKSGLPSDRFSAERTGGSVSTLTIQRTQQEDSAVYLCASSLIQGGNTIYFGEGSWLTVV.

The chain carries TRBV23-1 and TRBJ2-2. TRBV23-1 falls under the ORF class, with uncertain function. The CDR3 contains 17 residues. The chain's CDR3 is CASSQKSTARRPGELFF.

V gene TRBV6-5 combines with J gene TRBJ2-3; the TRBD1 assignment by TCRdb is unverifiable without DNA. Germline V gene sequence: CDR1 MNHEY, CDR2 SVGAGI. CDR3 length: 13 amino acids. The CDR3 here is CAARLGGSDTQYF.

The rearrangement links TRBV5-1 to TRBJ2-7; as DNA is missing, the TRBD2 call by TCRdb cannot be tested. Germline V lookup: CDR1 SGHRS, CDR2 YFSETQ. The CDR3 totals 15 residues. The CDR3 protein is CASSSAGGGVYEQYF.

The chain joins TRBV9 to TRBJ2-7; TCRdb reports TRBD1, a call that lacks DNA to check it against. The CDR3 has 15 amino acids. Germline assignment: CDR1 SGDLS and CDR2 YYNGEE. CDR3 region: CASSGGQASRYEQYF.

This chain connects TRBV19 to TRBJ1-4; lacking DNA, the TRBD1 call made by TCRdb goes unchecked. The CDR3 totals 15 residues. Per the germline V gene, CDR1 is LNHDA and CDR2 is SQIVND (reference sequence). The chain's CDR3 is CASSKWTEPNEKLFF.